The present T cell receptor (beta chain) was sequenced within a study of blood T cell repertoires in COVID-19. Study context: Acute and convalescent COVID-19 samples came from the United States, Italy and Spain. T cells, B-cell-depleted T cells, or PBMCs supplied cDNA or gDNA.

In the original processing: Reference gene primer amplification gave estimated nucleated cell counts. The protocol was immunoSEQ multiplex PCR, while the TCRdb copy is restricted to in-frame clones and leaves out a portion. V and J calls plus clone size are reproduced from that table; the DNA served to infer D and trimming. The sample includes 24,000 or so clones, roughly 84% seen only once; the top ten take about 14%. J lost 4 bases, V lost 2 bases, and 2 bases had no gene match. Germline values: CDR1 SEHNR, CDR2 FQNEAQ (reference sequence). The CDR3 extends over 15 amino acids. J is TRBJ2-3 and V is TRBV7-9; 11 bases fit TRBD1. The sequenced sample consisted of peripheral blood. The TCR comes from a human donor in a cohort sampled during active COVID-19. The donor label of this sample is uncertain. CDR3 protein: CASSLLGQGADTQYF. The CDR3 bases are TGTGCCAGCAGCTTATTGGGACAGGGGGCAGATACGCAGTATTTT.